The T cell receptor (beta chain) described here comes from a study of T cells in Graves' hyperthyroidism and ophthalmopathy. Amplified regions were TCR beta CDR3 sequences from RNA transcripts. The HTBI primer set drove a first-round RT-PCR of the TCR CDR3. TCRdb reprocessed the multiplex PCR reads via MiXCR and lists one record per CDR3 protein. Among about 560,000 distinct CDR3 sequences listed, around 42% were seen once. This clonotype was detected once. One end of the junction fails to match germline, which may point to a read error. The CDR3 consists of 13 residues. Germline V gene data show CDR1 as MNHNS and CDR2 as SASEGT.

This TCR was sampled from a woman aged 18 to 35 with Graves' hyperthyroidism. The sample taken for sequencing was peripheral blood or thyroid tissue (not recorded which). This chain connects TRBV6-1 to TRBJ2-5; TRBD1 aligns across 7 bases. This CDR3 reads CASSEGQEETQYF. In DNA form, the CDR3 reads TGCGCCAGCAGTGAAGGACAGGAAGAGACCCAGTACTTC.